The clone carrying this T cell receptor (beta chain) was seen only once. The data stem from a study of PD-1 blockade in classical Hodgkin lymphoma. Repertoires were generated with immunoSEQ multiplex PCR, while TCRdb's copy carries only in-frame clones and drops some. The sample lists about 8,100 clones, 82% occurring once. Germline V CDR1 and CDR2: SEHNR, FQNEAQ (reference sequence). The V end was cut by 5 bases, the J end by 2 bases, with 18 bases between. CDR3 length: 16 residues. Time point given: cycle 4 day 1 (C4D1), after more than five weeks of nivolumab. Every one of the patients relapsed after autologous stem cell transplantation (brentuximab vedotin exposure was variable). PBMCs, once thawed, yielded CD8+ T cells isolated by magnetic negative selection.

The V gene is TRBV7-9, the J gene TRBJ2-5; no firm D call. The receptor was isolated from a human donor with classical Hodgkin lymphoma. The specimen was CD8+ T cells from blood, collected before the fourth cycle of nivolumab. CDR3 bases: TGTGCCAGCAGCCCCCCTATGAGTCGTGGGCAAGAGACCCAGTACTTC. Protein sequence: CASSPPMSRGQETQYF.